The clone carrying this T cell receptor beta chain was counted between two and nine times. Its antigen is still unknown. These data belong to a study of quantifying T cell responses using KT2 cells. Turning to the study itself: RNA was reverse transcribed with TCR alpha and beta constant-region primers.

The cDNA 3' end received a ligated oligonucleotide with a UMI. An equimolar mix of RC1.1 and RC1.2 primed the beta chain across TRBC1 and TRBC2. TCRdb used MiXCR to reprocess the UMI-ligation and nested PCR reads, holding one entry per CDR3 protein. The table lists some 50,000 distinct CDR3 sequences, more than 9% of them singletons, with about 10% in the top ten. CDR3 size: 15 residues. Germline values: CDR1 DFQATT, CDR2 SNEGSKA (reference sequence). V gave up 3 bases and J gave up 2 bases; unmatched junction bases: 7. KT2, a clone with a known TCR, was spiked into unfractionated PBMC. Regarding the study as a whole: KT2 sequence counts showed saturation when very many KT2 cells were spiked in.

The J gene is TRBJ2-3, the V gene TRBV20-1; 8 bases map to TRBD2. The sample consisted of PBMCs spiked with cells of the T cell clone KT2. The sequence was obtained from a human donor. CDR3 DNA: TGCAGTGCTAGGGTAGCGGGAAGAATCACAGATACGCAGTATTTT. It codes for CSARVAGRITDTQYF.